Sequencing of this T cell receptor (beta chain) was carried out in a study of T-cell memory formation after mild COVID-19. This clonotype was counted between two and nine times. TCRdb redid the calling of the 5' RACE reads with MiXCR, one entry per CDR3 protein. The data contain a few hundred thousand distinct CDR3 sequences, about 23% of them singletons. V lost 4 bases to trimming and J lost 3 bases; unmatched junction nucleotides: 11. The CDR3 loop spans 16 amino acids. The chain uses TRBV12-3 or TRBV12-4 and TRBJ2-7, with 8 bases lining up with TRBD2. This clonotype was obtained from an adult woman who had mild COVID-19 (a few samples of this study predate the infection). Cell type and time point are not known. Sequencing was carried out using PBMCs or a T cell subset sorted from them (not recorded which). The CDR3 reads CASSSPNSGSHYEQYF. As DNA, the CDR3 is TGTGCCAGCAGTTCACCCAACAGCGGGAGTCACTACGAGCAGTACTTC.